Detailed here is one T cell receptor (beta chain). This sample was included in a study of shared clonotypes between healthy human individuals. The protocol was immunoSEQ multiplex PCR, while the TCRdb copy is restricted to in-frame clones and leaves out a portion. This sample has about 2.1 million clones, with 85% to 95% found just once. Trimming took off 3 bases at V and 3 bases at J, with 10 bases between the two ends. The CDR3 sequence is 14 residues long. The germline V gene encodes CDR1 MNHEY and CDR2 SMNVEV (reference sequence). CD45RO negativity and positive selection for CCR7 defined naive CD8 cells, a population that excluded terminally differentiated effector memory CD45RA+ cells.

The receptor was isolated from a man between 18 and 29 years old in good health. Some clones in this sample may be carry-over from other donors' samples. The rearrangement uses TRBV27 and TRBJ2-3; no clear D. The sequenced sample consisted of naive CD8+ T cells from PBMCs. Here the CDR3 DNA reads TGTGCCAGCAGTTTCATTTTAGGGACAGATACGCAGTATTTT. Translation: CASSFILGTDTQYF.